The 10 T cell receptor beta chains below were found in one sample sequenced in a study of blood T cell repertoires in COVID-19 (dated by TCRdb to about 2020). The protocol used for the library was the immunoSEQ multiplex PCR assay. The table comes from immuneACCESS by way of TCRdb, which keeps in-frame sequences with V and J called. Part of the clones is missing from these tables; in studies checked, under half for an unresolved V gene and the rest for unknown reasons. The sample records under 200,000 clones, roughly nine tenths of which are singletons. 20% to 25% of the sample belongs to the ten largest clones. Sequencing was done on a sample of PBMCs or T cells enriched from blood (not recorded which). All receptors come from a woman aged 35 to 49 in a cohort exposed to, infected with or recovered from COVID-19 (not recorded which).

The gene calls are TRBV27 and TRBJ1-5; possible D gene TRBD1, 6 bases. This CDR3 contains 16 residues. Germline V lookup: CDR1 MNHEY, CDR2 SMNVEV (reference sequence). The V gene lost 5 bases and the J gene lost 3 bases, with 17 bases spanning the gap. The CDR3 spells CASSGYGRGPNQPQHF. For the CDR3, the DNA is TGTGCCAGCAGTGGATATGGCAGGGGTCCCAATCAGCCCCAGCATTTT.

This rearrangement joins TRBV11-2 to TRBJ2-1; D perhaps matches TRBD2 (5 bases). The CDR3 length is 14 residues. Germline loops: CDR1 SGHAT, CDR2 FQNNGV. Trimming took off 5 bases at V and 8 bases at J, with 16 bases between the two ends. CDR3 residues: CASSMLRGQDEQFF. For the CDR3, the DNA is TGTGCCAGCAGCATGCTGAGAGGGCAGGATGAGCAGTTCTTC.

J is TRBJ1-6 and V is TRBV11-2; tentatively, D is TRBD1 (5 bases). V was trimmed by 5 bases and J by 5 bases, leaving 10 bases between them. The germline V gene has CDR1 SGHAT and CDR2 FQNNGV. The CDR3 sequence is 14 residues long. CDR3 amino acids: CASSRGWNNSPLHF. The CDR3 region has the DNA TGTGCCAGCAGCAGGGGCTGGAATAATTCACCCCTCCACTTT.

The chain is built from TRBV7-2 and TRBJ2-5, with a tentative D call TRBD2 (6 bases). Germline CDR1 is SGHTA and CDR2 is FQGNSA. The CDR3 totals 15 residues. V lost 0 bases and J 7 bases, leaving 15 bases between the germline ends. CDR3 nucleotide sequence: TGTGCCAGCAGCTTAGCGGGGAGTCGGCGGGGGACCCAGTACTTC. Amino acid sequence: CASSLAGSRRGTQYF.

This chain connects TRBV7-9 to TRBJ1-2; 10 bases agree with TRBD1. This CDR3 spans 19 amino acids. After removal of 5 bases from V and 4 bases from J, the junction contained 19 bases not matched to a gene. Germline V lookup: CDR1 SEHNR, CDR2 FQNEAQ (reference sequence). The CDR3 loop is CASSVIPGTGEAMGYGYTF. The CDR3 bases are TGTGCCAGCAGCGTTATTCCCGGGACAGGGGAAGCTATGGGCTATGGCTACACCTTC. Together with reference TRBV7-9 and TRBJ1-2, the CDR3 gives the full variable domain: DTGVSQNPRHKITKRGQNVTFRCDPISEHNRLYWYRQTLGQGPEFLTYFQNEAQLEKSRLLSDRFSAERPKGSFSTLEIQRTEQGDSAMYLCASSVIPGTGEAMGYGYTFGSGTRLTVV.

The CDR3 reads CASSPQGRRASNQPQHF. CDR3 bases: TGTGCCAGCAGCCCCCAAGGCCGTCGAGCGAGCAATCAGCCCCAGCATTTT. The chain uses TRBV21-1 and TRBJ1-5. TRBV21-1 is deemed a pseudogene. CDR3 size: 17 residues.

V and J are TRBV28 and TRBJ2-4; D is perhaps TRBD2 (5 bases). Germline V lookup: CDR1 MDHEN, CDR2 SYDVKM. With 4 bases removed from V and 0 bases from J, the gap between germline ends came to 10 bases. The length of the CDR3 is 15 residues. This CDR3 reads CASSWTGIAKNIQYF. Here the CDR3 DNA reads TGTGCCAGCAGTTGGACCGGGATAGCCAAAAACATTCAGTACTTC.

Concerning this clone itself: A much larger clone is a single base away; this may be a read error. The chain employs TRBV4-3 and TRBJ1-5, with no clear D. The CDR3 is made up of 14 amino acids. V dropped 0 bases and J dropped 5 bases, with 8 bases sitting between them. Germline V gives CDR1 LGHNA, CDR2 YSLEER. The CDR3 loop is CASSQDPGYQPQHF. The DNA for the CDR3 is TGCGCCAGCAGCCAAGATCCGGGGTATCAGCCCCAGCATTTT.

This rearrangement joins TRBV10-3 to TRBJ1-4; D is unclear. This CDR3 spans 13 amino acids. CDR1 is ENHRY and CDR2 is SYGVKD in the germline V gene. The ends were cut back, 2 bases at V and 5 bases at J, with 6 bases in the middle. The CDR3 reads CAISETPNEKLFF. The CDR3 DNA is TGTGCCATCAGTGAGACACCAAATGAAAAACTGTTTTTT.

V is TRBV7-2 and J is TRBJ2-1; D uncertain. The germline V and J ends were trimmed by 6 bases and 9 bases, with 15 bases remaining between them. The CDR3 is 13 residues long. Germline CDR1 SGHTA, CDR2 FQGNSA. The CDR3 spells CASRPPLLLEQFF. Written as DNA, the CDR3 is TGTGCCAGCAGACCCCCTCTTCTACTTGAGCAGTTCTTC.